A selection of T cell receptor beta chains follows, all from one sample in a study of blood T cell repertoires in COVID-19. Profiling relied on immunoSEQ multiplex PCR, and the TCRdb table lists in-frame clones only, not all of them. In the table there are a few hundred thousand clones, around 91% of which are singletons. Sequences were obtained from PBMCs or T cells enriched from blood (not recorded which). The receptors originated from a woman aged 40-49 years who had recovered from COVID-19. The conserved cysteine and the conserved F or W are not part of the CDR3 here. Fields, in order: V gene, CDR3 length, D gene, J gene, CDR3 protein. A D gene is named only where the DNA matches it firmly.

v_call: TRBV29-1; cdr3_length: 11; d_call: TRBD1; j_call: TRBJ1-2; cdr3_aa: SLGTGDNYGYT
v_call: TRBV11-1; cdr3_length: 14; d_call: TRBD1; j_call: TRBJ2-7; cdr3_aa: ASSAAPTGGPYEQY
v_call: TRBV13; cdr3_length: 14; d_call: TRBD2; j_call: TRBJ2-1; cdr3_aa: ASSLGGLAAYNEQF
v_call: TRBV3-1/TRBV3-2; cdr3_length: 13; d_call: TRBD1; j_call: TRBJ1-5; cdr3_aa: ACSQGVSSNQPQH
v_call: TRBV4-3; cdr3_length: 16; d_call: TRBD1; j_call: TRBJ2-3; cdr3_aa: ASSQEISGTGGGHTQY
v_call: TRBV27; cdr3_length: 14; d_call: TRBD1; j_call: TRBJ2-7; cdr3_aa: ASSTRQGTPLGEQY
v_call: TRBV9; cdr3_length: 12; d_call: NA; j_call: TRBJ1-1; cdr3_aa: ASSVQDRLTEAF
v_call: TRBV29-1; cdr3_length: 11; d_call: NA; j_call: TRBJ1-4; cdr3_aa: SAMSGANEKLF
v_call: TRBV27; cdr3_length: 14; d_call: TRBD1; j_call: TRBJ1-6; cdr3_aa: ASTESGTGRNSPLH
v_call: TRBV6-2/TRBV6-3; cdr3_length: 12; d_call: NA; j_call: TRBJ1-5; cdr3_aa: ASSYGPFNQAQH
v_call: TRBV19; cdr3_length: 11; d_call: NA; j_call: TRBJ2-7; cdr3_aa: ASSSTVSYEQY
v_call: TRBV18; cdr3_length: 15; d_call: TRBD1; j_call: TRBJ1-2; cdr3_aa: ASSPTMGTGPGGGYT
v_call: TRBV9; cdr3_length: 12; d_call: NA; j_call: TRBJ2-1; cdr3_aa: ASSGGGGANEQF
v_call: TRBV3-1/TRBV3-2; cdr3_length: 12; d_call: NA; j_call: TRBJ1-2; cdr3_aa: ASSPGSNLNGYT
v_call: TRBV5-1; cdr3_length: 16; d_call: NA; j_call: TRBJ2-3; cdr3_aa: ASSLVPAVDGGTDTQY
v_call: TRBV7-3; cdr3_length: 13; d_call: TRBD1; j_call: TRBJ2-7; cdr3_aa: ASSLTGTGGYEQY
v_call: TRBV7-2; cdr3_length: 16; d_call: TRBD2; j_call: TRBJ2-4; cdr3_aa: ASSLGRDSGLAKNIQY
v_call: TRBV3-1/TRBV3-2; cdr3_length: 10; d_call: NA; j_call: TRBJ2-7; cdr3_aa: ASSQDMYEQY
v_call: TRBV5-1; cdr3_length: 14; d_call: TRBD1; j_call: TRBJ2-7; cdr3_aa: ASSPRQGASSYEQY
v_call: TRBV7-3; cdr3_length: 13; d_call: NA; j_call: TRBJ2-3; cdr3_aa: ASSPKRSGTDTQY
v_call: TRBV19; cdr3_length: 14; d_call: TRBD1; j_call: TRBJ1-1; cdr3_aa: ASSIPPGQGGTEAF
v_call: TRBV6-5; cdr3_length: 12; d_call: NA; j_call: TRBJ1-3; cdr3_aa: ASRQTGAENTIY
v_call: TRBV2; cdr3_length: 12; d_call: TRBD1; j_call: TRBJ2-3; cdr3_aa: ASSPRDRTDTQY
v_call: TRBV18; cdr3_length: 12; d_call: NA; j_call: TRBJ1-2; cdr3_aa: ASSPPAGNYGYT
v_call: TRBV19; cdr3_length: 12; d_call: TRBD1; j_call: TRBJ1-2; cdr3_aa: ASSIAGGGYGYT
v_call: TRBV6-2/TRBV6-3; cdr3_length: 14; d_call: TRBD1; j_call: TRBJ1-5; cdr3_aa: ASSLRTGLDDQPQH
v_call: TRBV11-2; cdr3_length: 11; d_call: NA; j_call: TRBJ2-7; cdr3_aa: ASSLVSSYEQY
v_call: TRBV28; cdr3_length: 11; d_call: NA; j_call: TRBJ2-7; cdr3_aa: ASSFPSPYEQY
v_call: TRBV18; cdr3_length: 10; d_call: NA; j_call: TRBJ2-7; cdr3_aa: ASSRGFDEQY
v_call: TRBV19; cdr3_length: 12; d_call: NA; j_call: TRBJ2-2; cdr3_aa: ASRWQGGTGELF
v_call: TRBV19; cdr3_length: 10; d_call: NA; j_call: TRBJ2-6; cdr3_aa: ASESGANVLT
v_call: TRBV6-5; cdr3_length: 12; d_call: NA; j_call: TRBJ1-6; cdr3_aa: ATGGSSYNSPLH
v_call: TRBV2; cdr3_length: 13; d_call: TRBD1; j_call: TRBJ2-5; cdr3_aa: ASTNPGGRRETQY
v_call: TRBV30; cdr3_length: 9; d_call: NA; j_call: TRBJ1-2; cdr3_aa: AWSFRVGYT
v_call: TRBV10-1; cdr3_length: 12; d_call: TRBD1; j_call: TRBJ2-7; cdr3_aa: ASSDSTGQNEQY
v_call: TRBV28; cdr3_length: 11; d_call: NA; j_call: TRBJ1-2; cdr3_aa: ASSSGGDYGYT
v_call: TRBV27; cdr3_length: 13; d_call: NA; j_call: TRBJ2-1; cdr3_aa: ASSYYMGSGNEQF
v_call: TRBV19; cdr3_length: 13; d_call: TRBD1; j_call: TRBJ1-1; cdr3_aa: ASSRVGTGNTEAF
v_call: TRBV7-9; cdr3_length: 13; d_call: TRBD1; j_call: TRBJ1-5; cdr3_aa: ASSLQGAPNQPQH
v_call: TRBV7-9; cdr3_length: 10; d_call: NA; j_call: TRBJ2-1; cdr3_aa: ASSLPGGREF
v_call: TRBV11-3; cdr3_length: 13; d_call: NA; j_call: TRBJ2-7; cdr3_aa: ASSLGEGGSYEQY
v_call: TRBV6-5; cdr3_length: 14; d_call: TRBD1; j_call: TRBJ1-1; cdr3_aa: ASSYLLGQGGTEAF
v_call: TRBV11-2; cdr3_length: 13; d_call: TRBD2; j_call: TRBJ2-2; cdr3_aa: ASSSRLAGAGELF
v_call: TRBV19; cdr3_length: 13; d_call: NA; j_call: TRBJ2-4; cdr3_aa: ASSGVVSGQNIQY
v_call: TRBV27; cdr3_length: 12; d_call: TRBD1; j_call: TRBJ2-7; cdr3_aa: ASSHRDRGIEQY
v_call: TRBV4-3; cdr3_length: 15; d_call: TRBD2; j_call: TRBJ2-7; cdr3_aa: ASSQDQGAGGSYEQY
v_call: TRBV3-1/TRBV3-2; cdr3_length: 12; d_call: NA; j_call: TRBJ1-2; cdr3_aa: ASSQTQGGYGYT
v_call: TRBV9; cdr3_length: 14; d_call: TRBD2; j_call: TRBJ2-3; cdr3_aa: ASSPRGLAGTDTQY
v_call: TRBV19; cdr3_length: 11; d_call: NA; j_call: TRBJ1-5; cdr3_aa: ASSRTGPVTQH
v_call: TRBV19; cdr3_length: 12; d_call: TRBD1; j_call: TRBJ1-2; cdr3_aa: ASSPGQGVGGYT
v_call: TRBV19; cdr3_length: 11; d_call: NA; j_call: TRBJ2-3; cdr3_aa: ASSIRGADTQY
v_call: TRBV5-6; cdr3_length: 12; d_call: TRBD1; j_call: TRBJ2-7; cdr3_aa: ASSNRQGAYEQY
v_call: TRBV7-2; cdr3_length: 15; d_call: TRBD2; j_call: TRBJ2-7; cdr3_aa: ASSLVVGSGYPYEQY